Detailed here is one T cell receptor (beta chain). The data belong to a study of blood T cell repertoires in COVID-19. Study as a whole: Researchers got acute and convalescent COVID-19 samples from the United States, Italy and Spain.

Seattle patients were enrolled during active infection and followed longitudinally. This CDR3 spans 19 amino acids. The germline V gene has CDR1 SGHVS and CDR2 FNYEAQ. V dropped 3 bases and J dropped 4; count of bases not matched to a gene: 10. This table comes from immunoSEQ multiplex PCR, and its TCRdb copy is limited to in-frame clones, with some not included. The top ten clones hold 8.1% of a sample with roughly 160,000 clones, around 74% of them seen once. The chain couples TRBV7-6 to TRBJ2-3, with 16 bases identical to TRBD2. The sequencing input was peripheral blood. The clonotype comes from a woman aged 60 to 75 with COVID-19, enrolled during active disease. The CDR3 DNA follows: TGTGCCAGCAGCTTCTCCACCGGGACTAGCGGGAGGGCCGCAGATACGCAGTATTTT. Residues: CASSFSTGTSGRAADTQYF.